This T cell receptor beta chain emerged from a study of T cells expressing NK-cell markers. As for the study in general: All TCR beta repertoires analysed originated from sorted CD3+CD56+NKG2C+, CD3+CD56+NKG2C- and CD3+CD56-NKG2C+ T cells. Eight donors were sequenced, of whom seven were HCMV-seropositive, while the remaining one was HCMV-seronegative. Overall study findings and caveats: A handful of donors showed these clonotypes also leading the CD3+CD56-NKG2C+ fraction. The HCMV specificity of the expanded NKG2C+ T cell clones stayed unresolved.

As concerns this clonotype: No antigen is known for it.

Using the 5' RACE reads, TCRdb records one entry per CDR3 protein without DNA. This sample's table has over 250,000 distinct CDR3 sequences. Sequenced sample: blood T cells: a sorted CD56 or NKG2C T cell subset, CD4+ or CD8+ T cells, or bulk PBMC T cells (not recorded which). The TCR comes from a woman between 18 and 69 years old in good health.

The CDR3 reads CASSLSGPHYEQYF. The chain recombines TRBV7-2 with TRBJ2-7; TCRdb's D call of TRBD2 is untestable without DNA. This CDR3 has 14 residues. Germline CDR1 and CDR2: SGHTA and FQGNSA.